This T cell receptor (beta chain) appears in the sequencing data of a study of control samples from healthy donors and cancer patients. This clone was picked up one time. In germline, CDR1 is LNHDA, CDR2 SQIVND (reference sequence). The CDR3 extends over 16 amino acids. The V and J ends lost 1 base and 7 bases respectively, with 16 bases between them. The repertoire was sequenced with immunoSEQ multiplex PCR; TCRdb's copy has only in-frame clones and lacks some. The sample yields about 160,000 clones, about 94% seen once. The source is a middle-aged woman in good health. The V and J genes are TRBV19 and TRBJ1-4; no reliable D call. The sequenced sample consisted of blood. CDR3: CASSIVGPPSGEKLFF. The CDR3 region has the DNA TGTGCCAGTAGTATAGTCGGGCCCCCGTCGGGTGAAAAACTGTTTTTT. The whole variable domain, filled in from reference TRBV19 and TRBJ1-4, reads DGGITQSPKYLFRKEGQNVTLSCEQNLNHDAMYWYRQDPGQGLRLIYYSQIVNDFQKGDIAEGYSVSREKKESFPLTVTSAQKNPTAFYLCASSIVGPPSGEKLFFGSGTQLSVL.